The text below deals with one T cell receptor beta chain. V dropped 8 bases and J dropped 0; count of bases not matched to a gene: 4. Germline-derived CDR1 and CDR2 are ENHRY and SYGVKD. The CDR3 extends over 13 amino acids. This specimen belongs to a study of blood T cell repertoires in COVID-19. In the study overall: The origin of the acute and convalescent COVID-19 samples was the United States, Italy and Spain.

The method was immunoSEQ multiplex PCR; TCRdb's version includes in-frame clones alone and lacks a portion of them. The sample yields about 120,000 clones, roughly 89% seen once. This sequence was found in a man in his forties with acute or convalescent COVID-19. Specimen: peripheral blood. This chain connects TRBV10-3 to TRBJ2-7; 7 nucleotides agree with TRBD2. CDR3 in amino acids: CAIAREGSYEQYF. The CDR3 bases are TGTGCCATCGCCAGGGAGGGCTCCTACGAGCAGTACTTC.